This TCR beta chain was sequenced during a study of T cell responses to AZD1222 COVID-19 vaccine. Study results and limitations: All repertoire sampling was performed exclusively after the peak T cell response. Mapped onto spike, vaccine-associated CD4 TCRs spanned it and were dominant at 160-218 and 743-854. Donors, mostly white British, included more females; clonal diversity was possibly underestimated. Two AZD1222 administrations were followed by greater Spike-specific TCR breadth and depth.

V shed 2 bases and J 7 bases; nucleotides not matched to a gene: 6. Germline CDR1 MGHRA, CDR2 YSYEKL. CDR3 length: 17 amino acids. Concerning this clone: Antigen specificity is unknown.

Assay: immunoSEQ multiplex PCR; the TCRdb copy retains only in-frame clones and omits some. Seen here are some 170,000 clones, 90% to 95% observed once, and the top ten hold less than 3%. This sequence originates from an adult in good health. The material sequenced was peripheral blood, taken on day 0 of AZD1222 vaccination. The chain is built from TRBV4-1 and TRBJ2-1, with 15 positions matching TRBD2. The CDR3 DNA reads as TGCGCCAGCAGCCAAACCCCGGGACTAGCGGGAGGTAATGAGCAGTTCTTC. Protein product: CASSQTPGLAGGNEQFF.